Each of the 2 T cell receptor beta chains below was sequenced from the same sample in a study of Ad26.COV2.S vaccination and SARS-CoV-2 variants (TCRdb year 2021). The receptor library was made with the immunoSEQ multiplex PCR assay. The table comes from immuneACCESS by way of TCRdb, which keeps in-frame sequences with V and J called. Part of the clones is missing from these tables; in studies checked, under half for an unresolved V gene and the rest for unknown reasons. The sample table holds around 300,000 clones, of which 75% to 90% were seen once. Over 5% of the sample belongs to the ten largest clones. The treatment or condition label, as the study defines it: around 19 received Ad26.COV2.S at low or high dose, single or two shots; 5 received placebo; per-sample allocation not given. For vaccine and placebo recipients, repertoires were sequenced using samples collected on day 63 after the first injection.

The sample here was peripheral blood, taken in a trial of Ad26.COV2.S vaccine versus placebo. All receptors derive from a person aged 18-65 years who received the Ad26.COV2.S COVID-19 vaccine or a placebo.

V gene TRBV7-8 combines with J gene TRBJ2-7, with 9 bases aligning to TRBD1. CDR1 SGHVS and CDR2 FQNEAQ come from the germline V gene. The CDR3 is 15 residues long. The trim removed 1 base at V and 5 bases at J, leaving 6 bases unmatched. This CDR3 reads CASSLERTGAHEQYV. CDR3 bases: TGTGCCAGCAGCTTAGAGAGGACAGGGGCCCACGAGCAGTACGTC.

The rearrangement uses TRBV7-8 and TRBJ1-3, with 8 bases that match TRBD1. V shed 2 bases, J shed 2 bases, and the junction held 11 bases outside the gene matches. Germline values: CDR1 SGHVS, CDR2 FQNEAQ. The CDR3 loop spans 18 amino acids. CDR3 protein: CASSLPRTGLTTGNTIYF. The CDR3 DNA follows: TGTGCCAGCAGCTTACCCAGGACAGGGCTTACGACTGGAAACACCATATATTTT.